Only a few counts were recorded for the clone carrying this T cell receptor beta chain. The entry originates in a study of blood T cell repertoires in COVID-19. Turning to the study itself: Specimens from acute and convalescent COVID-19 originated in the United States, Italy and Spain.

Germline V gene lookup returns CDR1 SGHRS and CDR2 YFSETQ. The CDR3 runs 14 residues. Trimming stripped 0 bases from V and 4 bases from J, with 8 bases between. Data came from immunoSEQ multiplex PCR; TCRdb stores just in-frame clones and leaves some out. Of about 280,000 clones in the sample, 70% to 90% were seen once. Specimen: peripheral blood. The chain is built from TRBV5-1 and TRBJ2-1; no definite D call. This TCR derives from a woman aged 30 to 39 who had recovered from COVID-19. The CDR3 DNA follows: TGCGCCAGCAGCTTGGATGGCACGTACAATGAGCAGTTCTTC. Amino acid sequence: CASSLDGTYNEQFF.